What follows is one TCR beta chain and its context. Its specificity is not known. The sample comes from a study of CD4 T cells in relation to SARS-CoV-2 and coronaviruses. The germline V and J ends were trimmed by 6 bases and 4 bases, with 14 bases remaining between them. The CDR3 covers 14 residues. The germline V gene has CDR1 MNHEY and CDR2 SVGAGI. Sorted naive or memory CD4+ cells met CEF peptides for about 10 days. Here immunoSEQ multiplex PCR was the method, and the copy in TCRdb shows in-frame clones only, minus some. This sample has some 32,000 clones; more than 65% occur once, and the top ten carry roughly 3.2%.

This chain uses TRBV6-5 with TRBJ2-3; unclear D gene. The sequencing sample was made of memory CD4+ T cells from PBMCs, cultured in vitro. This clonotype was obtained from an adult with COVID-19. The CDR3 region has the DNA TGTGCCAGCAGCCCCGACGGGTTCGCAGATACGCAGTATTTT. This translates into CASSPDGFADTQYF.